Given below is one T cell receptor beta chain in context. Its target is not known. This record belongs to a study of CD8 T cells in ankylosing spondylitis. Findings and limits, study-wide: Significant enrichment of disease-linked clones was reported in matched ankylosing spondylitis synovial fluid.

TCRdb re-derived calls from the 5' RACE reads in MiXCR, one entry per CDR3 protein. The sample includes 200,000 to 250,000 distinct CDR3 sequences, roughly 25% of them seen just once. The junction had 4 bases not matched to a gene; V was cut back by 4 bases and J by 1 base. The CDR3 runs 15 residues. Germline V lookup: CDR1 LGHNA, CDR2 YSLEER. Sequencing was carried out using blood, either unsorted or a sorted T cell fraction (not recorded which). The source of this sequence is a male donor with ankylosing spondylitis or in good health (not recorded which). The genes are TRBV4-3 and TRBJ2-7; 10 bases agree with TRBD2. This chain's CDR3 is CASSRGLAASYEQYF. CDR3 in DNA: TGCGCCAGCAGCCGCGGACTAGCGGCATCCTACGAGCAGTACTTC.